Shown below are 15 T cell receptor beta chains from a single sample sequenced in a study of T-cell memory formation after mild COVID-19. TCRdb independently ran MiXCR on the 5' RACE reads; one entry per CDR3 protein. Counted here are about 120,000 distinct CDR3 sequences, 22% occurring once; the ten biggest clones make up roughly two fifths. The specimen sequenced was PBMCs or a T cell subset sorted from them (not recorded which). These receptors were taken from a man aged 18 to 29 who had mild COVID-19 (a few samples of this study predate the infection). Cell type and time point are not known.

This chain links TRBV12-3 or TRBV12-4 with TRBJ2-2; 9 positions agree with TRBD1. The CDR3 is 15 amino acids. V shed 7 bases and J 7 bases; nucleotides not matched to a gene: 10. The CDR3 spells CASNQGQGESGELFF. DNA of the CDR3: TGTGCCAGCAACCAGGGACAGGGAGAAAGCGGGGAGCTGTTTTTT.

This rearrangement joins TRBV18 to TRBJ2-7, with a possible D match to TRBD2 (6 bases). The germline V and J ends were trimmed by 3 bases and 5 bases, with 11 bases remaining between them. The CDR3 runs to 13 residues. Germline-derived CDR1 and CDR2 are KGHSH and LQKENI. CDR3 in amino acids: CASSPRGGDEQYV. The CDR3 DNA is TGTGCCAGCTCACCTCGTGGAGGGGACGAGCAGTACGTC.

The CDR3 sequence is CASSLQRGNEQYF. CDR3 DNA: TGCGCCAGCAGCTTACAGCGAGGGAACGAGCAGTACTTC. The rearrangement uses TRBV5-1 and TRBJ2-7, with D tentatively TRBD2 (5 bases). This CDR3 has 13 amino acids. Germline V CDR1 and CDR2: SGHRS, YFSETQ. The germline V and J ends were trimmed by 2 bases and 5 bases, with 11 bases remaining between them.

This clonotype was recorded a few times. The chain links TRBV6-5 to TRBJ2-1, with TRBD2 matching over 7 bases. The CDR3 loop spans 15 amino acids. Germline-derived CDR1 and CDR2 are MNHEY and SVGAGI. The V gene end was trimmed by 0 bases and the J gene end by 3 bases; junction bases not matched to a gene: 2. The DNA of the CDR3 is TGTGCCAGCAGTTACTCGGCGGGGGACTACAATGAGCAGTTCTTC. Its translation: CASSYSAGDYNEQFF.

The V call is TRBV11-2, the J call TRBJ1-5, with a possible D match to TRBD1 (5 bases). V lost 4 bases and J 7 bases, leaving 14 bases between the germline ends. Germline V lookup: CDR1 SGHAT, CDR2 FQNNGV. This CDR3 spans 14 amino acids. Here the CDR3 reads CASSSGGSGQPQHF. The CDR3 bases are TGTGCCAGCAGCTCGGGGGGTTCGGGGCAGCCCCAGCATTTT.

This clonotype was counted between two and nine times. The chain couples TRBV6-2 or TRBV6-3 to TRBJ2-1; D remains unclear. The length of the CDR3 is 12 residues. Germline CDR1 and CDR2: MNHEY and SVGEGT. V gave up 0 bases and J gave up 7 bases, with 4 bases separating them. The CDR3 DNA reads as TGTGCCAGCAGTTACTCGCGGAATGAGCAGTTCTTC. It translates to CASSYSRNEQFF.

The genes are TRBV6-6 and TRBJ2-6; unclear D gene. The CDR3 length is 15 residues. Trimming removed 1 base from V and 0 bases from J, with 4 bases in between. Germline V gene sequence: CDR1 MNHNY, CDR2 SVGAGI (reference sequence). CDR3 residues: CASSYWASGANVLTF. The CDR3 DNA is TGTGCCAGCAGTTACTGGGCCTCTGGGGCCAACGTCCTGACTTTC.

The CDR3 DNA reads TGTGCCAGCAGTGCCAACCGGGACAGGGATGACGAGCAGTACTTC. The encoded protein is CASSANRDRDDEQYF. The chain joins TRBV6-5 to TRBJ2-7, with TRBD1 matching 9 bases. The V gene's germline CDR1 is MNHEY and CDR2 SVGAGI. V shed 5 bases, J shed 5 bases, and the junction held 10 bases outside the gene matches. This CDR3 is built from 15 residues.

This chain uses TRBV10-3 with TRBJ1-1; D call uncertain. The ends were cut back, 5 bases at V and 3 bases at J, with 10 bases in the middle. The CDR3 consists of 13 residues. The germline V gene encodes CDR1 ENHRY and CDR2 SYGVKD. CDR3 sequence: CAISNGPHTEAFF. The CDR3 nucleotides are TGTGCCATCAGTAACGGCCCACACACTGAAGCTTTCTTT.

This rearrangement joins TRBV27 to TRBJ1-2; D is possibly TRBD1 (6 bases). The germline gives CDR1 MNHEY, CDR2 SMNVEV (reference sequence). There are 16 residues in the CDR3. V gave up 2 bases and J gave up 4 bases, with 17 bases separating them. CDR3 coding DNA: TGTGCCAGCAGTTTACTGGGGACAACCGGTAGCTATGGCTACACCTTC. This encodes CASSLLGTTGSYGYTF.

This rearrangement joins TRBV4-3 to TRBJ1-5, with D hard to call. Germline CDR1 is LGHNA and CDR2 is YSLEER. This CDR3 comprises 15 residues. V was cut by 0 bases and J by 5 bases, with 11 bases left in between. The CDR3 sequence is CASSQDSDLDQPQHF. The CDR3 nucleotides read TGCGCCAGCAGCCAAGATTCGGACTTGGATCAGCCCCAGCATTTT.

This clonotype was seen only a few times. This chain connects TRBV28 to TRBJ2-3; 12 positions match TRBD1. The J segment lost 3 bases and the V segment lost 6 bases, leaving 7 bases of the junction unmatched. Germline-derived CDR1 and CDR2 are MDHEN and SYDVKM. The CDR3 runs to 16 residues. Here the CDR3 reads CASSSGQGARTDTQYF. CDR3 in DNA: TGTGCCAGCAGCTCGGGACAGGGGGCGCGGACAGATACGCAGTATTTT.

V is TRBV7-9 and J is TRBJ2-3; D is perhaps TRBD1 or TRBD2 (5 bases each). CDR1 SEHNR and CDR2 FQNEAQ come from the germline V gene (reference sequence). V lost 6 bases, J lost 0 bases, and 25 bases lay in between. The CDR3 has 19 residues. CDR3 nucleotide sequence: TGTGCCAGCAGGGGCCCGTTAAGCGGACAATCCTCTAGCACAGATACGCAGTATTTT. It translates to CASRGPLSGQSSSTDTQYF.

This chain links TRBV7-2 with TRBJ2-7; D is undetermined. Germline V gene sequence: CDR1 SGHTA, CDR2 FQGNSA. The CDR3 is 16 residues long. V lost 6 bases and J 2 bases, leaving 20 bases between the germline ends. CDR3 protein: CASSSPEGIFAYEQYF. The CDR3 region has the DNA TGTGCCAGCAGTTCCCCCGAAGGTATATTCGCCTACGAGCAGTACTTC.

The chain combines TRBV27 with TRBJ2-5; D is uncertain. The V end lost 6 bases, the J end lost 0 bases, and 11 bases lay between the germline ends. The CDR3 spans 14 residues. CDR1 and CDR2 (germline): MNHEY, SMNVEV (reference sequence). The CDR3 DNA is TGTGCCAGCAGATCCCGAAGGTACCAAGAGACCCAGTACTTC. Translation gives CASRSRRYQETQYF.